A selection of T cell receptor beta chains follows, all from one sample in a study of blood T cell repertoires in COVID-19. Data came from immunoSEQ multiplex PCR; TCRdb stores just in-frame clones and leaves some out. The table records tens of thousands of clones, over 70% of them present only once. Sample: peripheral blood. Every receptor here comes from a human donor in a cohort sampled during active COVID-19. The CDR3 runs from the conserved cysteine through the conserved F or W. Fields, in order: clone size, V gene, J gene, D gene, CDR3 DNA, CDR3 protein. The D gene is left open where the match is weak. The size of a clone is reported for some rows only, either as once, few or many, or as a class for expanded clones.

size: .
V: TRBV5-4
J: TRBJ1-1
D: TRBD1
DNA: TGTGCCAGTCGACAGGGGGCAAACACTGAAGCTTTCTTT
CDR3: CASRQGANTEAFF

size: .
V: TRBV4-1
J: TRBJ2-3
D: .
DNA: TGCGCCAGCAGCCAACCCGGACAGCTCACAGATACGCAGTATTTT
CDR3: CASSQPGQLTDTQYF

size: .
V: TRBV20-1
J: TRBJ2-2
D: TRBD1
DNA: TGCAGTGCTAGTGATCCGAGACAGGGGAACACCGGGGAGCTGTTTTTT
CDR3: CSASDPRQGNTGELFF

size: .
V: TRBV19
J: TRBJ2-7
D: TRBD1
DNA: TGTGCCAGTAGTACAGGACAGGGGGCCAACGAGCAGTACTTC
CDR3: CASSTGQGANEQYF

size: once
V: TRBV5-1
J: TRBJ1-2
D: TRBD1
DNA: TGCGCCAGCAGCCTCGGACAGGGAAACTATGGCTACACCTTC
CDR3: CASSLGQGNYGYTF

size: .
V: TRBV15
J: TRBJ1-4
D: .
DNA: TGTGCCACCAGCAGAGATGCTGGAGCAACTAATGAAAAACTGTTTTTT
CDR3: CATSRDAGATNEKLFF

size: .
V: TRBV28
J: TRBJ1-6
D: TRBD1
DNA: TGTGCCAGCAGATTTCAAAGACAGGGGGTTTCACCCCTCCACTTT
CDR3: CASRFQRQGVSPLHF

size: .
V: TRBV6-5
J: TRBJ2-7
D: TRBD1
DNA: TGTGCCAGCCTCCCGGGACAGGGGTATATCTACGAGCAGTACTTC
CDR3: CASLPGQGYIYEQYF

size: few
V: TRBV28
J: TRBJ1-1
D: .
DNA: TGTGCCTGTGGGACTCCCTCCGCGGGGGAAGCTTTCTTT
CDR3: CACGTPSAGEAFF

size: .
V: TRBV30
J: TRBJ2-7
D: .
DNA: TGTGCCTGGAGTGTACTAGGGACCTACGAGCAGTACTTC
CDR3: CAWSVLGTYEQYF

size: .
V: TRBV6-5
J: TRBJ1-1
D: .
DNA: TGTGCCAGCAGGAGCCCCGGGGGTGGAGCTTTCTTT
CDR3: CASRSPGGGAFF

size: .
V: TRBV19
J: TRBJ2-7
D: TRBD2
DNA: TGTGCCAGTAAAGCTAGCGGTTCCTCCTACGAGCAGTACTTC
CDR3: CASKASGSSYEQYF

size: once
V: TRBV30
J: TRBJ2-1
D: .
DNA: TGTGCCTGGAGTGTAGGTAGGGGGAAAGGGCAGTTCTTC
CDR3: CAWSVGRGKGQFF

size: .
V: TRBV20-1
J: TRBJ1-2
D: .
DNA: TGCAGTGCTAGTTCGGGCGGGGCGCGAGTTCTAGGAGGCTACACCTTC
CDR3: CSASSGGARVLGGYTF

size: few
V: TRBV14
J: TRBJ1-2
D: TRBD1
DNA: TGTGCCAGCAGCAAACCGGGACAGGGAGATTTTAACTATGGCTACACCTTC
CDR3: CASSKPGQGDFNYGYTF

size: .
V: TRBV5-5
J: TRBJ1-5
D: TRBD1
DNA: TGTGCCAGCAGCTCTGGGGGGGGACAGGGGCTTCAGCCCCAGCATTTT
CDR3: CASSSGGGQGLQPQHF

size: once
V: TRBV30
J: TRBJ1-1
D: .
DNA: TGTGCCGGGGGGGGGAATCCGAACACTGAAGCTTTCTTT
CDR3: CAGGGNPNTEAFF

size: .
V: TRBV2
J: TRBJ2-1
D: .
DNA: TGTGCCAGCAGTGACGAGGCACTTTCCTACAATGAGCAGTTCTTC
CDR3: CASSDEALSYNEQFF

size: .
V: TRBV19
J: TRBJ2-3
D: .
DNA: TGTGCCAGTAGTATCGAGACAGCATCCACAGATACGCAGTATTTT
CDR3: CASSIETASTDTQYF

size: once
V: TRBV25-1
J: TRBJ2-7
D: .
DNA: TGTGCCAGCAGTGCAAACCTCGGACAGCTCTACGAGCAGTACTTC
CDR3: CASSANLGQLYEQYF

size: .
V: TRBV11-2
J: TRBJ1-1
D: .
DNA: TGTGCCAGCAGCTCCCGGGGGGGGAACACTGAAGCTTTCTTT
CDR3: CASSSRGGNTEAFF

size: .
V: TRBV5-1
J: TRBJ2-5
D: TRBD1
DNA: TGCGCCAGCAGCTTGGCGGTAGGGACAGGGGGCGGACAAGAGACCCAGTACTTC
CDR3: CASSLAVGTGGGQETQYF

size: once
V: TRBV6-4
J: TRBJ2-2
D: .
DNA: TGTGCCAGCAGCCTGACTTCGAACACCGGGGAGCTGTTTTTT
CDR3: CASSLTSNTGELFF

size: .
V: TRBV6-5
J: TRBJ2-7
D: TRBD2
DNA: TGTGCCAGCAGCCCACGGGAGGGCTTAATCCACGAGCAGTACTTC
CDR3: CASSPREGLIHEQYF

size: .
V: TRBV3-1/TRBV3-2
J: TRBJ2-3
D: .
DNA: TGTGCCAGCAGCCAAACGACAGGCCGCTCTAGCACAGATACGCAGTATTTT
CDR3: CASSQTTGRSSTDTQYF

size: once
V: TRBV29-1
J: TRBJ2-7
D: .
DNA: TGCAGCGCCTCCGGCGGCTACGAGCAGTACTTC
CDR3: CSASGGYEQYF

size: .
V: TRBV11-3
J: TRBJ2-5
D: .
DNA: TGTGCCAGCAGCTACCCGGGGGAGACCCAGTACTTC
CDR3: CASSYPGETQYF

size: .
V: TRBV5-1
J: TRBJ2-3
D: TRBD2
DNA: TGCGCCAGCAGCTTGGAGGGACTATTAACAGATACGCAGTATTTT
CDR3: CASSLEGLLTDTQYF

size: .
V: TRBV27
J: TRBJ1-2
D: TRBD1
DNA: TGTGCCAGCAGTTTAGGCTATCGGAGGGGACAGGAAGACGGCTACACCTTC
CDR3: CASSLGYRRGQEDGYTF

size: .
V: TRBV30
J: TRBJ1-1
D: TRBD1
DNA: TGTGCCTGGAGTGTACCTTACGACAGGGGGAACACTGAAGCTTTCTTT
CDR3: CAWSVPYDRGNTEAFF

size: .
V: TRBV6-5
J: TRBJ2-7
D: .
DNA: TGTGCCAGCAGTTCGGAGACCTACGAGCAGTACTTC
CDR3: CASSSETYEQYF

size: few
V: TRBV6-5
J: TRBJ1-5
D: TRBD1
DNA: TGTGCCAGCGGACAGGTTAGCAATCAGCCCCAGCATTTT
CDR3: CASGQVSNQPQHF

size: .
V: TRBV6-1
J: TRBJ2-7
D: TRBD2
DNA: TGTGCCAGCAGTGAAGGGCATGCTAGCGGGAGATACGAGCAGTACTTC
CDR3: CASSEGHASGRYEQYF

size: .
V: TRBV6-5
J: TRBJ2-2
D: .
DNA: TGTGCCAGCAGTTACCGACAAGTTACCGGGGAGCTGTTTTTT
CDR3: CASSYRQVTGELFF

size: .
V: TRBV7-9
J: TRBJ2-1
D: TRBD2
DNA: TGTGCCAGCACGTGGACTAGTAGGGTTGATGAGCAGTTCTTC
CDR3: CASTWTSRVDEQFF

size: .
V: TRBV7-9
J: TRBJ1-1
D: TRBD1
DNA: TGTGCCAGCAGCCTCCCTACGGACAGGGAAGGTGAAGCTTTCTTT
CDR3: CASSLPTDREGEAFF

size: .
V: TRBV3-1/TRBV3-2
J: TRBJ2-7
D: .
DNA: TGTGCCAGCAGCCAAAGCGGCGAGCAGTACTTC
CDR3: CASSQSGEQYF

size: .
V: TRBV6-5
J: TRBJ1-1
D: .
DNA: TGTGCCAGCGGCTTATTGAACACTGAAGCTTTCTTT
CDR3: CASGLLNTEAFF

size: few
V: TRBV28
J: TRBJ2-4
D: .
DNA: TGTGCCAGCAGCTCCGGGGTAGCCAAAAACATTCAGTACTTC
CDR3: CASSSGVAKNIQYF

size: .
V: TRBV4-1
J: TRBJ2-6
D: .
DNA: TGCGCCAGCAGCCAATACGGAGGGGAGGGGGAGGTTTCTGGGGCCAACGTCCTGACTTTC
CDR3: CASSQYGGEGEVSGANVLTF

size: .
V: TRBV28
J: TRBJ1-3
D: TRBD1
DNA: TGTGCCAGCAGTTCCCGGGACAGCGGAAACACCATATATTTT
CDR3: CASSSRDSGNTIYF

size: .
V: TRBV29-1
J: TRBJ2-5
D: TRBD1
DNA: TGCAGCGTCGGGACAGAAGAGACCCAGTACTTC
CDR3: CSVGTEETQYF

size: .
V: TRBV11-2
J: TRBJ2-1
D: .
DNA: TGTGCCAGCAGCTTTACAGGGAACTACAATGAGCAGTTCTTC
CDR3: CASSFTGNYNEQFF